The rows below give T cell receptor beta chains drawn from one sample of a study of T-cell reconstitution after alpha-beta-depleted transplantation in children. TCRdb redid the calling of the PCR reads with MiXCR, one entry per CDR3 protein. The table lists approximately 91,000 distinct CDR3 sequences, roughly 8.3% of them singletons, with roughly 6.9% in the top ten. This specimen consisted of PBMCs from the stem cell graft donor, obtained from the stem cell graft. The receptors come from a human donor who donated a stem cell graft to a child with congenital amegakaryocytic thrombocytopenia. CDR3s include the opening cysteine and the closing phenylalanine or tryptophan. The order of the fields is clone size, V gene, D gene, J gene, CDR3 DNA, CDR3 protein. A D gene is named only where the DNA matches it firmly. The size field is filled for only some rows; it gives once, few, many or a size class.

>many|TRBV29-1|.|TRBJ1-5
TGCAGCGTTGAAGACAGGGGCTCTCCCAGCATTGGGGGTCAGCCCCAGCATTTT
CSVEDRGSPSIGGQPQHF
>many|TRBV7-9|.|TRBJ2-2
TGTGCCAGCAGCTCTTTCGGCAGGAGCGCGAACACCGGGGAGCTGTTTTTT
CASSSFGRSANTGELFF
>many|TRBV28|.|TRBJ2-3
TGTGCCAGCAGTTCCCGGACAGTAAGCACAGATACGCAGTATTTT
CASSSRTVSTDTQYF
>many|TRBV5-1|.|TRBJ2-2
TGCGCCAGCAGCTTGGCAGGGCAAGTGCCCGGGGAGCTGTTTTTT
CASSLAGQVPGELFF
>many|TRBV15|.|TRBJ2-2
TGTGCCACCAGCATTAGTCTCACCGGGGAGCTGTTTTTT
CATSISLTGELFF
>many|TRBV5-1|TRBD2|TRBJ2-1
TGCGCCAGCAGCACGGGACTAGCGGGGGGGTACAATGAGCAGTTCTTC
CASSTGLAGGYNEQFF
>many|TRBV5-1|TRBD2|TRBJ2-1
TGCGCCAGCAGCTTGGAGGGACAGGGACTAGCGGGAAACAATGAGCAGTTCTTC
CASSLEGQGLAGNNEQFF
>many|TRBV10-3|.|TRBJ2-5
TGTGCCATCAGTGAGACCCGGCAAGAGACCCAGTACTTC
CAISETRQETQYF
>many|TRBV4-3|.|TRBJ2-2
TGCGCCAGCAGCCCCCTAAGCGGGGAGCTGTTTTTT
CASSPLSGELFF
>few|TRBV12-3/TRBV12-4|.|TRBJ2-1
TGTGCCAGCAGTGTGCCCTACAATGAGCAGTTCTTC
CASSVPYNEQFF
>many|TRBV7-9|.|TRBJ2-1
TGTGCCAGCAGTCGAAGTAGAGACCTGCCGAACAATGAGCAGTTCTTC
CASSRSRDLPNNEQFF
>many|TRBV7-9|.|TRBJ2-1
TGTGCCAGCAGCCCAACACTTGACTCCTACAATGAGCAGTTCTTC
CASSPTLDSYNEQFF
>many|TRBV11-3|TRBD2|TRBJ2-1
TGTGCCAGCAGCTTAGTTAGGTCTAGCGGGAGTAAGTACAATGAGCAGTTCTTC
CASSLVRSSGSKYNEQFF
>many|TRBV12-3/TRBV12-4|TRBD1|TRBJ2-7
TGTGCCAGCAGTTCAGGGGGCGAGCAGTACTTC
CASSSGGEQYF
>many|TRBV30|.|TRBJ2-3
TGTGCCTGGAGTGTACAGGCAGATACGCAGTATTTT
CAWSVQADTQYF
>many|TRBV4-2|TRBD2|TRBJ2-1
TGTGCCAGCAGCGAATCACTTACCGGGACTAGCGGCCTGGAAGAGCAGTTCTTC
CASSESLTGTSGLEEQFF
>many|TRBV20-1|TRBD1|TRBJ1-5
TGCAGTGCTGGGGGACAGGGGGCTAATCAGCCCCAGCATTTT
CSAGGQGANQPQHF
>many|TRBV7-9|.|TRBJ1-1
TGTGCCAGCAGCTTAGGGGGCGGGGGTGTTGGCACTGAAGCTTTCTTT
CASSLGGGGVGTEAFF
>many|TRBV2|.|TRBJ2-3
TGTGCCAGCAGTGAAATGGGGCGGGGCACAGATACGCAGTATTTT
CASSEMGRGTDTQYF
>many|TRBV3-1|.|TRBJ2-5
TGTGCCAGCAGCCAAGTTGCCACGGAGATGAAAGAGACCCAGTACTTC
CASSQVATEMKETQYF
>many|TRBV7-9|.|TRBJ2-3
TGTGCCAGCACCTTTAGGGGGGAAAATTCTGCCTTT
CASTFRGENSAF
>many|TRBV12-3/TRBV12-4|.|TRBJ2-5
TGTGCCAGCAGTTTAGTATCACCACAAGAGACCCAGTACTTC
CASSLVSPQETQYF
>many|TRBV5-8|.|TRBJ1-1
TGTGCCAGCAGCTTGGTCAGTATGGGGCCTTTT
CASSLVSMGPF
>.|TRBV15|.|TRBJ1-4
TGTGCCACCAGCAGAGAAGGGAGCTTAAATGAAAAACTGTTTTTT
CATSREGSLNEKLFF
>many|TRBV27|.|TRBJ2-5
TGTGCCAGCAGCCCCGGACAGACATTAAGGACCCAGTACTTC
CASSPGQTLRTQYF
>many|TRBV5-1|.|TRBJ1-1
TGCGCCAGCAGCTTGCCGGAGGCGAGTCTCATGAACACTGAAGCTTTCTTT
CASSLPEASLMNTEAFF
>many|TRBV29-1|.|TRBJ2-1
TGCAGCGTTGCGGGTTCCCCGAAAGCATGGAGCTCCTACAATGAGCAGTTCTTC
CSVAGSPKAWSSYNEQFF
>few|TRBV10-3|TRBD1|TRBJ2-5
TGTGCCATCAGTACAGCGACAGGGGGAGAGACCCAGTACTTC
CAISTATGGETQYF
>few|TRBV7-2|.|TRBJ1-6
TGTGCCAGCGGACCCCAGGGAAATTCACCCCTCCACTTT
CASGPQGNSPLHF
>many|TRBV5-1|.|TRBJ2-2
TGCGCCAGCAGCCCGGACTACACCGGGGAGCTGTTTTTT
CASSPDYTGELFF
>.|TRBV6-2/TRBV6-3|TRBD1|TRBJ1-1
TGTGCCAGCAGTCTCCGTTGGGACAGGCCTTTTCCTGAAGCTTTCTTT
CASSLRWDRPFPEAFF
>many|TRBV7-6|TRBD1|TRBJ2-7
TGTGCCAGCAGCCCGACAGGGGGCGTAAAAAAGAGCTCCTACGAGCAGTACTTC
CASSPTGGVKKSSYEQYF
>.|TRBV7-2|TRBD2|TRBJ2-2
TGTGCCAGCAGCAAGACTAGCGGTCTAGACACCGGGGAGCTGTTTTTT
CASSKTSGLDTGELFF
>many|TRBV12-3/TRBV12-4|TRBD2|TRBJ2-3
TGTGCCAGCAGCTGGAGCGGGGTTAGCACAGATACGCAGTATTTT
CASSWSGVSTDTQYF
>many|TRBV20-1|.|TRBJ2-5
TGCAGTGCTAGAAGGACAGTGTGGGAGACCCAGTACTTC
CSARRTVWETQYF
>many|TRBV5-1|.|TRBJ1-1
TGCGCCAGCAGCTCGACCGGGGCGAACACTGAAGCTTTCTTT
CASSSTGANTEAFF
>many|TRBV10-3|TRBD1|TRBJ2-5
TGTGCCATCAGTGCGACAGGGAAAGAGACCCAGTACTTC
CAISATGKETQYF
>many|TRBV20-1|.|TRBJ1-1
TGCAGTGCTAGTTGGCATCTGAACACTGAAGCTTTCTTT
CSASWHLNTEAFF
>many|TRBV5-1|.|TRBJ2-1
TGCGCCAGCAGCTTGGCGTCAGGGTCTCAGGCTGAGCAGTTCTTC
CASSLASGSQAEQFF
>many|TRBV20-1|.|TRBJ1-2
TGCAGTGCTAGTGGTCTTATCTATGGCTACACCTTC
CSASGLIYGYTF
>many|TRBV5-5|.|TRBJ1-1
TGTGCCAGCAGCTTGGGACACTTGAACACTGAAGCTTTCTTT
CASSLGHLNTEAFF
>many|TRBV29-1|TRBD2|TRBJ2-1
TGCAGCGTTGCCCCGTGGGAGGGCCCCTACAATGAGCAGTTCTTC
CSVAPWEGPYNEQFF
>many|TRBV11-1|.|TRBJ1-5
TGTGCCAGCAGCTTTGACCTTAAGGTTCAGCCCCAGCATTTT
CASSFDLKVQPQHF
>many|TRBV12-3/TRBV12-4|TRBD1|TRBJ1-5
TGTGCCAGCAGTTCCGGGACAGTCAATCAGCCCCAGCATTTT
CASSSGTVNQPQHF
>many|TRBV20-1|.|TRBJ2-5
TGCAGTGCTAGAGGACGCCTAAAAAAAGAGACCCAGTACTTC
CSARGRLKKETQYF
>many|TRBV7-2|.|TRBJ2-5
TGTGCCAGCAGCTCACACCTTCGGGCTGATGAGACCCAGTACTTC
CASSSHLRADETQYF
>many|TRBV12-3/TRBV12-4|.|TRBJ1-3
TGTGCCAGCAGTTTCGGGTGGGTCTCTGGAAACACCATATATTTT
CASSFGWVSGNTIYF
>many|TRBV3-1|TRBD1|TRBJ2-7
TGTGCCAGCAGCTCCGGGACAGGGATCTACGAGCAGTACTTC
CASSSGTGIYEQYF
>many|TRBV7-9|TRBD2|TRBJ2-7
TGTGCCAGCAGCCCTAGCGGCTACGAGCAGTACTTC
CASSPSGYEQYF
>few|TRBV21-1|.|TRBJ2-1
TGTGCCAGCATCTCGAGGGTAGCGGGGTCTCCGCCTTTTCAGCAGTTCTTC
CASISRVAGSPPFQQFF
>many|TRBV3-1|TRBD2|TRBJ2-7
TGTGCCAGCAGCCAAGATTGGGGGACTAGCGGGAACGAGCAGTACTTC
CASSQDWGTSGNEQYF
>many|TRBV20-1|.|TRBJ1-6
TGCAGTGCCGTCCGACAGGCGGGGCTATATAATTCACCCCTCCACTTT
CSAVRQAGLYNSPLHF
>.|TRBV6-1|.|TRBJ1-2
TGTGCCAGCAGCCGTCCCGGGGAAGGGAGGTACACCTTC
CASSRPGEGRYTF